Detailed here is one T cell receptor beta chain. This record belongs to a study of blood T cell repertoires in COVID-19. Per the authors' pipeline: Nucleated cell counts were estimated from reference gene primer amplification. Generated by immunoSEQ multiplex PCR, the TCRdb table keeps only in-frame clones and is missing some. That table gives V, J and clone size, and the DNA gave D and trimming. The profile covers 150,000 to 200,000 clones, with 85% to 95% appearing a single time and 2% taken by the ten largest. V gave up 6 bases and J gave up 6 bases; unmatched junction bases: 9. The CDR3 extends over 14 amino acids. Germline CDR1 MNHEY, CDR2 SVGAGI.

This chain joins TRBV6-5 and TRBJ1-1; 8 bases map to TRBD1. Sequences were obtained from peripheral blood. This receptor was identified in a woman aged 55-75 years with COVID-19, enrolled during active disease. DNA of the CDR3: TGTGCCAGCAGATCGGACAGGGAAGGGCCTGAAGCTTTCTTT. This gives the protein CASRSDREGPEAFF.